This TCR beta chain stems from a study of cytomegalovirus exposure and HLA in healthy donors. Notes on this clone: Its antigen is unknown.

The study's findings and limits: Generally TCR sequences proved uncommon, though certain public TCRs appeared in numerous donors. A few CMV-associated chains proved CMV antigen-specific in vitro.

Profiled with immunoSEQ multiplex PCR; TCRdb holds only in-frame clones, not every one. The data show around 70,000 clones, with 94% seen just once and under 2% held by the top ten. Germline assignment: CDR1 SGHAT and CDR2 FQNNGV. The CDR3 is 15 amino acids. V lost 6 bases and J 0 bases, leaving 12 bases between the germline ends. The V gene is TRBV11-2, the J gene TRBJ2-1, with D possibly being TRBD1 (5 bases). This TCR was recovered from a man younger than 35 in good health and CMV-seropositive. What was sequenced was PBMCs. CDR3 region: CASRQAASSYNEQFF. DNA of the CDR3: TGTGCCAGCAGACAGGCAGCGAGCTCCTACAATGAGCAGTTCTTC.